A selection of T cell receptor beta chains follows, all from one sample in a study of shared clonotypes between healthy human individuals. TCRdb keeps only in-frame clones here, not all; method: immunoSEQ multiplex PCR. The sample consists of hundreds of thousands of clones, 80% to 95% of them appearing once. Source material: naive CD8+ T cells sorted from blood. All receptors come from a man aged 30 to 39 in good health. CDR3s include the opening cysteine and the closing phenylalanine or tryptophan. Each record gives: D gene, V gene, clone size, J gene, CDR3 protein, CDR3 DNA. A D gene is named only where the DNA matches it firmly. Clone size is given for some rows only: seen once, a few or many times, or a class if the clone is expanded.

D gene: TRBD2
V gene: TRBV7-9
clone size: .
J gene: TRBJ2-1
CDR3 protein: CASSLVASGMGNEQFF
CDR3 DNA: TGTGCCAGCAGCTTAGTTGCTAGCGGGATGGGTAATGAGCAGTTCTTC

D gene: .
V gene: TRBV27
clone size: .
J gene: TRBJ2-3
CDR3 protein: CASSPSAGEADTQYF
CDR3 DNA: TGTGCCAGCAGTCCGAGCGCAGGGGAAGCAGATACGCAGTATTTT

D gene: .
V gene: TRBV6-5
clone size: .
J gene: TRBJ2-7
CDR3 protein: CASSYLRSGNEQYF
CDR3 DNA: TGTGCCAGCAGTTATCTGCGTTCGGGGAACGAGCAGTACTTC

D gene: .
V gene: TRBV20-1
clone size: .
J gene: TRBJ2-5
CDR3 protein: CSIGFGTQYF
CDR3 DNA: TGCAGTATAGGGTTCGGGACCCAGTACTTC

D gene: .
V gene: TRBV7-9
clone size: .
J gene: TRBJ1-5
CDR3 protein: CASSQMAGEGNQPQHF
CDR3 DNA: TGTGCCAGCAGCCAGATGGCAGGGGAGGGCAATCAGCCCCAGCATTTT

D gene: .
V gene: TRBV7-2
clone size: .
J gene: TRBJ2-3
CDR3 protein: CASSPYGGITDTQYF
CDR3 DNA: TGTGCCAGCAGCCCCTATGGAGGGATCACAGATACGCAGTATTTT

D gene: .
V gene: TRBV11-2
clone size: .
J gene: TRBJ2-2
CDR3 protein: CASSLEGRRNTGELFF
CDR3 DNA: TGTGCCAGCAGCTTAGAGGGACGCAGGAACACCGGGGAGCTGTTTTTT

D gene: .
V gene: TRBV7-9
clone size: .
J gene: TRBJ2-3
CDR3 protein: CASSARPGTPTRDTQYF
CDR3 DNA: TGTGCCAGCAGCGCAAGACCGGGAACCCCAACCCGGGATACGCAGTATTTT

D gene: .
V gene: TRBV6-1
clone size: .
J gene: TRBJ1-2
CDR3 protein: CASSEVARYGYTF
CDR3 DNA: TGTGCCAGCAGTGAAGTCGCTCGGTATGGCTACACCTTC

D gene: .
V gene: TRBV27
clone size: .
J gene: TRBJ1-2
CDR3 protein: CASRRGIHGYTF
CDR3 DNA: TGTGCCAGCCGACGGGGGATACATGGCTACACCTTC

D gene: .
V gene: TRBV19
clone size: .
J gene: TRBJ2-1
CDR3 protein: CASSTSYSYNEQFF
CDR3 DNA: TGTGCCAGTAGCACTAGCTACTCCTACAATGAGCAGTTCTTC

D gene: TRBD2
V gene: TRBV5-4
clone size: .
J gene: TRBJ2-5
CDR3 protein: CASSLALSGTRETQYF
CDR3 DNA: TGTGCCAGCAGCTTGGCCTTGTCAGGGACTAGAGAGACCCAGTACTTC

D gene: .
V gene: TRBV11-2
clone size: .
J gene: TRBJ1-2
CDR3 protein: CASSYLDYGYTF
CDR3 DNA: TGTGCCAGCAGCTACCTTGACTATGGCTACACCTTC

D gene: .
V gene: TRBV7-9
clone size: .
J gene: TRBJ1-1
CDR3 protein: CASSGGTGSTEAFF
CDR3 DNA: TGTGCCAGCAGCGGGGGCACAGGGAGCACTGAAGCTTTCTTT

D gene: .
V gene: TRBV11-2
clone size: .
J gene: TRBJ2-3
CDR3 protein: CASSLFPEAQHTQYF
CDR3 DNA: TGTGCCAGCAGCTTATTTCCGGAAGCACAACATACGCAGTATTTT

D gene: TRBD1
V gene: TRBV10-1
clone size: .
J gene: TRBJ2-7
CDR3 protein: CASSEPMGQYEQYF
CDR3 DNA: TGCGCCAGCAGTGAGCCGATGGGACAGTACGAGCAGTACTTC

D gene: .
V gene: TRBV5-1
clone size: once
J gene: TRBJ2-7
CDR3 protein: CASSLVSGSYEQYF
CDR3 DNA: TGCGCCAGCAGCTTGGTTAGCGGATCATACGAGCAGTACTTC

D gene: .
V gene: TRBV5-1
clone size: .
J gene: TRBJ2-7
CDR3 protein: CASSHFSGYEQYF
CDR3 DNA: TGCGCCAGCTCCCATTTTTCGGGATACGAGCAGTACTTC

D gene: .
V gene: TRBV9
clone size: .
J gene: TRBJ2-3
CDR3 protein: CASTRTGFTDTQYF
CDR3 DNA: TGTGCCAGCACCAGAACAGGTTTCACAGATACGCAGTATTTT

D gene: .
V gene: TRBV5-8
clone size: .
J gene: TRBJ2-1
CDR3 protein: CASPRVWDNEQFF
CDR3 DNA: TGTGCCAGCCCCAGGGTTTGGGACAATGAGCAGTTCTTC

D gene: TRBD1
V gene: TRBV19
clone size: .
J gene: TRBJ2-7
CDR3 protein: CASSSGGQGYEQYF
CDR3 DNA: TGTGCCAGTAGTTCTGGGGGACAGGGCTACGAGCAGTACTTC

D gene: .
V gene: TRBV13
clone size: .
J gene: TRBJ1-5
CDR3 protein: CASSPGGGKPQHF
CDR3 DNA: TGTGCCAGCAGCCCCGGGGGAGGAAAACCCCAGCATTTT

D gene: .
V gene: TRBV10-3
clone size: .
J gene: TRBJ2-7
CDR3 protein: CAISEVSGWGYEQYF
CDR3 DNA: TGTGCCATCAGTGAGGTGTCAGGGTGGGGCTACGAGCAGTACTTC

D gene: .
V gene: TRBV5-3
clone size: once
J gene: TRBJ1-3
CDR3 protein: CARYPYRLGNTIYF
CDR3 DNA: TGTGCCAGATACCCTTACAGGCTTGGAAACACCATATATTTT

D gene: TRBD2
V gene: TRBV5-8
clone size: .
J gene: TRBJ2-1
CDR3 protein: CASSPRLAGVYDEQFF
CDR3 DNA: TGTGCCAGCAGCCCTAGACTAGCGGGAGTCTATGATGAGCAGTTCTTC

D gene: .
V gene: TRBV15
clone size: .
J gene: TRBJ2-1
CDR3 protein: CATSRRTFGEQFF
CDR3 DNA: TGTGCCACCAGCAGAAGGACCTTCGGAGAGCAGTTCTTC

D gene: TRBD1
V gene: TRBV27
clone size: .
J gene: TRBJ2-5
CDR3 protein: CASSRTGVDETQYF
CDR3 DNA: TGTGCCAGCAGCCGGACAGGGGTAGACGAGACCCAGTACTTC

D gene: .
V gene: TRBV25-1
clone size: .
J gene: TRBJ2-5
CDR3 protein: CASSEFIGTESQETQYF
CDR3 DNA: TGTGCCAGCAGTGAATTTATTGGTACAGAATCCCAAGAGACCCAGTACTTC

D gene: .
V gene: TRBV19
clone size: once
J gene: TRBJ2-1
CDR3 protein: CASSGLGGVREQFF
CDR3 DNA: TGTGCCAGTAGTGGGCTGGGCGGGGTTCGTGAGCAGTTCTTC

D gene: TRBD2
V gene: TRBV9
clone size: .
J gene: TRBJ2-3
CDR3 protein: CASSAGGGRPTDTQYF
CDR3 DNA: TGTGCCAGCAGCGCCGGGGGCGGGAGGCCGACAGATACGCAGTATTTT

D gene: .
V gene: TRBV27
clone size: .
J gene: TRBJ2-1
CDR3 protein: CASRQQGPYNEQFF
CDR3 DNA: TGTGCCAGCAGACAACAGGGCCCGTACAATGAGCAGTTCTTC

D gene: TRBD1
V gene: TRBV11-2
clone size: once
J gene: TRBJ2-7
CDR3 protein: CASSQGQNQYEQYF
CDR3 DNA: TGTGCCAGCAGCCAGGGACAGAATCAATACGAGCAGTACTTC

D gene: TRBD1
V gene: TRBV7-8
clone size: .
J gene: TRBJ2-7
CDR3 protein: CASSPSGTGATFYEQYF
CDR3 DNA: TGTGCCAGCAGCCCGTCCGGGACAGGGGCTACCTTCTACGAGCAGTACTTC

D gene: .
V gene: TRBV27
clone size: .
J gene: TRBJ2-7
CDR3 protein: CASSYSSGYEQYF
CDR3 DNA: TGTGCCAGCAGTTACAGTTCGGGCTACGAGCAGTACTTC

D gene: TRBD2
V gene: TRBV28
clone size: .
J gene: TRBJ2-7
CDR3 protein: CASSFAWTSGNSYEQYF
CDR3 DNA: TGTGCCAGCAGTTTTGCGTGGACTAGCGGGAACTCCTACGAGCAGTACTTC

D gene: TRBD2
V gene: TRBV30
clone size: .
J gene: TRBJ2-1
CDR3 protein: CAWSVIVGLAGPTVEQFF
CDR3 DNA: TGTGCCTGGAGTGTAATTGTGGGACTAGCGGGACCCACGGTTGAGCAGTTCTTC

D gene: TRBD2
V gene: TRBV13
clone size: .
J gene: TRBJ2-1
CDR3 protein: CASSFSGRGREQFF
CDR3 DNA: TGTGCCAGCAGCTTTAGCGGGAGGGGGCGGGAGCAGTTCTTC

D gene: .
V gene: TRBV7-9
clone size: .
J gene: TRBJ2-3
CDR3 protein: CASSSSGWGTDTQYF
CDR3 DNA: TGTGCCAGCAGCTCCTCAGGGTGGGGGACAGATACGCAGTATTTT

D gene: .
V gene: TRBV27
clone size: .
J gene: TRBJ2-7
CDR3 protein: CASRDGAYEQYF
CDR3 DNA: TGTGCCAGCCGGGACGGAGCCTACGAGCAGTACTTC

D gene: .
V gene: TRBV2
clone size: .
J gene: TRBJ2-2
CDR3 protein: CATDAGWNTGELFF
CDR3 DNA: TGTGCCACAGACGCCGGGTGGAACACCGGGGAGCTGTTTTTT

D gene: .
V gene: TRBV14
clone size: .
J gene: TRBJ2-3
CDR3 protein: CASSLFSGSSTDTQYF
CDR3 DNA: TGTGCCAGCAGCCTTTTCTCAGGTTCTAGCACAGATACGCAGTATTTT

D gene: .
V gene: TRBV7-9
clone size: .
J gene: TRBJ1-2
CDR3 protein: CASSLEVGYGYTF
CDR3 DNA: TGTGCCAGCAGCTTAGAGGTGGGATATGGCTACACCTTC

D gene: .
V gene: TRBV4-1
clone size: .
J gene: TRBJ2-3
CDR3 protein: CASSGRDSTDTQYF
CDR3 DNA: TGCGCCAGCAGCGGACGGGACTCCACAGATACGCAGTATTTT

D gene: TRBD2
V gene: TRBV11-2
clone size: .
J gene: TRBJ2-5
CDR3 protein: CASSLGTSGQETQYF
CDR3 DNA: TGTGCCAGCAGCCTCGGGACTAGCGGCCAAGAGACCCAGTACTTC

D gene: .
V gene: TRBV7-9
clone size: few
J gene: TRBJ1-1
CDR3 protein: CASSFPQAEAFF
CDR3 DNA: TGTGCCAGCAGCTTCCCTCAAGCGGAAGCTTTCTTT

D gene: .
V gene: TRBV30
clone size: once
J gene: TRBJ2-1
CDR3 protein: CACTGSSYNEQFF
CDR3 DNA: TGTGCCTGTACAGGGAGCTCCTACAATGAGCAGTTCTTC

D gene: .
V gene: TRBV7-9
clone size: .
J gene: TRBJ2-7
CDR3 protein: CASSLGPEQSPYEQYF
CDR3 DNA: TGTGCCAGCAGCTTAGGACCCGAGCAGTCCCCCTACGAGCAGTACTTC

D gene: TRBD2
V gene: TRBV27
clone size: .
J gene: TRBJ2-7
CDR3 protein: CASKLAGGFDEQYF
CDR3 DNA: TGTGCCAGCAAACTAGCGGGAGGTTTCGACGAGCAGTACTTC

D gene: .
V gene: TRBV4-1
clone size: .
J gene: TRBJ2-7
CDR3 protein: CASSQEGVNEQYF
CDR3 DNA: TGCGCCAGCAGCCAAGAGGGAGTCAACGAGCAGTACTTC

D gene: TRBD2
V gene: TRBV9
clone size: .
J gene: TRBJ2-1
CDR3 protein: CASSGGLAQRSYNEQFF
CDR3 DNA: TGTGCCAGCAGCGGGGGACTAGCGCAACGCTCCTACAATGAGCAGTTCTTC

D gene: .
V gene: TRBV2
clone size: .
J gene: TRBJ2-2
CDR3 protein: CASSELGSNTGELFF
CDR3 DNA: TGTGCCAGCAGTGAATTGGGAAGTAACACCGGGGAGCTGTTTTTT

D gene: .
V gene: TRBV27
clone size: .
J gene: TRBJ1-5
CDR3 protein: CASRQGSSNQPQHF
CDR3 DNA: TGTGCCAGCAGACAGGGCTCCAGCAATCAGCCCCAGCATTTT

D gene: .
V gene: TRBV7-2
clone size: once
J gene: TRBJ2-1
CDR3 protein: CASSLFGRINEQFF
CDR3 DNA: TGTGCCAGCAGCTTATTTGGGCGAATCAATGAGCAGTTCTTC

D gene: .
V gene: TRBV10-1
clone size: .
J gene: TRBJ2-1
CDR3 protein: CASSVGTLTNNEQFF
CDR3 DNA: TGCGCCAGCAGTGTCGGCACCTTAACCAACAATGAGCAGTTCTTC

D gene: .
V gene: TRBV5-6
clone size: .
J gene: TRBJ2-5
CDR3 protein: CASSGQVSGTRETQYF
CDR3 DNA: TGTGCCAGCAGCGGTCAAGTCTCAGGGACACGAGAGACCCAGTACTTC

D gene: .
V gene: TRBV5-4
clone size: .
J gene: TRBJ2-3
CDR3 protein: CASSSTGTPTDTQYF
CDR3 DNA: TGTGCCAGCAGCTCCACGGGGACACCCACAGATACGCAGTATTTT

D gene: .
V gene: TRBV6-5
clone size: .
J gene: TRBJ1-1
CDR3 protein: CASSFRRKNTEAFF
CDR3 DNA: TGTGCCAGCAGTTTCCGGCGTAAGAACACTGAAGCTTTCTTT